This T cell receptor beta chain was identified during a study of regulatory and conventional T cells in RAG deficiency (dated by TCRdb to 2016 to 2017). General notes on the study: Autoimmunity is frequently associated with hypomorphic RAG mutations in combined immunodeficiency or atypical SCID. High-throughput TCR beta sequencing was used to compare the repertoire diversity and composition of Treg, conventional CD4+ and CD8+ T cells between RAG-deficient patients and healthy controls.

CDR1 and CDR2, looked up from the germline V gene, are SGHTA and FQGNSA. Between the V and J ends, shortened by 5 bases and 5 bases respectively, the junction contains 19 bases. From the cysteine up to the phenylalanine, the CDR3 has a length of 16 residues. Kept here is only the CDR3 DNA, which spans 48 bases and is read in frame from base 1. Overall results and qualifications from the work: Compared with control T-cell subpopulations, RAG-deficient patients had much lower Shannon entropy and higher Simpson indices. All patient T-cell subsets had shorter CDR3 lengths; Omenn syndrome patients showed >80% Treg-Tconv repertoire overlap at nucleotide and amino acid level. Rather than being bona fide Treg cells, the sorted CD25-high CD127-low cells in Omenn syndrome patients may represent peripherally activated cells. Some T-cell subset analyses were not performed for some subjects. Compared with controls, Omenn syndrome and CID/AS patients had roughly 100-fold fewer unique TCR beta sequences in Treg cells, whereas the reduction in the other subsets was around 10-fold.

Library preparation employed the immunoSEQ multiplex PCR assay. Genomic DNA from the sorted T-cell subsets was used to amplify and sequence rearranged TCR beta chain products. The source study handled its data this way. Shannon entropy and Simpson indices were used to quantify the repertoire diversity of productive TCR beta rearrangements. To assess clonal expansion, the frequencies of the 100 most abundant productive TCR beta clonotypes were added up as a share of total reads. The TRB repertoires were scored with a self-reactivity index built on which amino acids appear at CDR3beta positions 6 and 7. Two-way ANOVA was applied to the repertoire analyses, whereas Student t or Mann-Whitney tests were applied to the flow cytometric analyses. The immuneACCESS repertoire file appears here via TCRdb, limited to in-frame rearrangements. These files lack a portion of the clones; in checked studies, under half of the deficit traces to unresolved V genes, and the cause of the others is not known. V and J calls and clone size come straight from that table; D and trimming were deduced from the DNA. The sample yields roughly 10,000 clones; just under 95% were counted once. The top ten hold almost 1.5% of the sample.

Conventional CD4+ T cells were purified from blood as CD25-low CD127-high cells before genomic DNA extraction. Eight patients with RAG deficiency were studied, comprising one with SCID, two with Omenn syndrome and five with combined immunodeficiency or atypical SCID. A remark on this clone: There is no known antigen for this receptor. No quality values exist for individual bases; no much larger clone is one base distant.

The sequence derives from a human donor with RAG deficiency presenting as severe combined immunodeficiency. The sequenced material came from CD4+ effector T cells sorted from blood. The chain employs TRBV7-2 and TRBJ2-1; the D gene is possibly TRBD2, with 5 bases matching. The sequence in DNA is TGTGCCAGCAGCCGTAAAGTGGCCCGGGGTGACAATGAGCAGTTCTTC. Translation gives CASSRKVARGDNEQFF.